The rows below give T cell receptor beta chains drawn from one sample of a study of T-cell memory formation after mild COVID-19. TCRdb re-called the 5' RACE reads through MiXCR, storing one row per CDR3 protein. The table has some 320,000 distinct CDR3 sequences, roughly an eighth seen once; the top ten hold 21%. The sequencing input was PBMCs or a T cell subset sorted from them (not recorded which). These receptors were taken from a man aged 18 to 30 who had mild COVID-19 (a few samples of this study predate the infection). Cell type and time point are not known. Each CDR3 is given with its conserved first and last residue. A D gene is named only where the DNA matches it firmly. Rows give clone size only sometimes, using once, few, many, or a class for an expanded clone.

.	TRBV4-3	TRBD1	TRBJ2-3	CASSPMDRTDTQYF	TGCGCCAGCAGCCCGATGGACAGGACTGATACGCAGTATTTT
.	TRBV27	.	TRBJ1-1	CASSFSGSHTEAFF	TGTGCCAGCAGTTTCTCTGGGTCCCACACTGAAGCTTTCTTT
.	TRBV25-1	.	TRBJ2-3	CASSELDGGGDTQYF	TGTGCCAGCAGTGAGTTGGATGGGGGCGGAGATACGCAGTATTTT
few	TRBV7-2	.	TRBJ1-5	CASSPQFGSNQPQHF	TGTGCCAGCAGCCCCCAGTTTGGAAGCAATCAGCCCCAGCATTTT
few	TRBV9	TRBD1	TRBJ1-3	CASSVGQGGGNTIYF	TGTGCCAGCAGCGTAGGACAGGGCGGAGGAAACACCATATATTTT
few	TRBV5-1	.	TRBJ2-1	CASSFTRSSYNEQFF	TGCGCCAGCAGCTTCACTAGGAGCTCCTACAATGAGCAGTTCTTC
.	TRBV12-3/TRBV12-4	.	TRBJ2-1	CASSPPVTAREQFF	TGTGCCAGCAGTCCCCCCGTCACAGCGCGGGAGCAGTTCTTC
.	TRBV7-9	.	TRBJ2-1	CASSLFYDSQRYYNEQFF	TGTGCCAGCAGCTTGTTCTATGACAGTCAGAGGTATTACAATGAGCAGTTCTTC
.	TRBV12-3/TRBV12-4	TRBD1	TRBJ1-5	CASSSQGAGSQPQHF	TGTGCCAGCAGTTCACAGGGGGCGGGAAGTCAGCCCCAGCATTTT
few	TRBV5-1	TRBD2	TRBJ2-1	CASSSFPIAGRGNNEQFF	TGCGCCAGCAGCTCCTTCCCGATAGCGGGGAGGGGGAACAATGAGCAGTTCTTC
.	TRBV2	.	TRBJ2-3	CASTPGGVGDTQYF	TGTGCCAGCACCCCAGGTGGGGTTGGGGATACGCAGTATTTT
few	TRBV7-2	.	TRBJ2-1	CASSLRYGGEQFF	TGTGCCAGCAGCTTAAGGTACGGCGGCGAGCAGTTCTTC
many	TRBV5-1	TRBD1	TRBJ1-1	CASSLETGGTEAFF	TGCGCCAGCAGCTTGGAGACAGGGGGCACTGAAGCTTTCTTT
few	TRBV7-8	.	TRBJ2-3	CAGGTGRGTDTQYF	TGTGCCGGTGGGACGGGGCGAGGCACAGATACGCAGTATTTT
.	TRBV29-1	.	TRBJ2-1	CSSGAHSHNEQFF	TGCAGCTCCGGGGCACACAGCCACAATGAGCAGTTCTTC
many	TRBV4-1	TRBD2	TRBJ2-2	CASSHIGLAGGLTGELFF	TGCGCCAGCAGCCACATCGGACTAGCGGGGGGCCTTACCGGGGAGCTGTTTTTT
.	TRBV4-1	TRBD1	TRBJ1-2	CASSQAGQVNYGYTF	TGCGCCAGCAGCCAAGCGGGACAGGTTAACTATGGCTACACCTTC
few	TRBV7-9	.	TRBJ1-5	CASSLTGNRNQPQHF	TGTGCCAGCAGCTTAACCGGGAACCGCAATCAGCCCCAGCATTTT
many	TRBV7-7	.	TRBJ2-1	CASSLGSRSYNEQFF	TGTGCTAGCAGCTTAGGGAGTAGATCCTACAATGAGCAGTTCTTC
.	TRBV5-1	.	TRBJ2-3	CASSFPPEDTQYF	TGCGCCAGCAGCTTCCCCCCCGAGGATACGCAGTATTTT
.	TRBV7-9	.	TRBJ1-1	CASSLAVLAEAFF	TGTGCCAGCAGCTTAGCGGTGTTGGCTGAAGCTTTCTTT
.	TRBV12-3/TRBV12-4	TRBD1	TRBJ2-1	CASSLWDRVWNEQFF	TGTGCCAGCAGTTTATGGGACAGGGTGTGGAATGAGCAGTTCTTC
few	TRBV12-3/TRBV12-4	.	TRBJ2-5	CASTSRGSVETQYF	TGTGCCAGCACATCTCGGGGTAGTGTGGAGACCCAGTACTTC
.	TRBV5-1	.	TRBJ2-1	CASSVDSQSTEQFF	TGCGCCAGCAGCGTAGACAGTCAATCGACTGAGCAGTTCTTC
few	TRBV20-1	.	TRBJ1-1	CSARGDTGHLYDEAFF	TGCAGTGCTAGAGGCGATACCGGGCACCTTTATGATGAAGCTTTCTTT
few	TRBV7-2	.	TRBJ2-1	CASSSQHNEQFF	TGTGCCAGCAGCTCACAGCACAATGAGCAGTTCTTC
.	TRBV7-8	.	TRBJ1-1	CASLKLFGGLNTEAFF	TGTGCCAGCTTAAAACTCTTTGGGGGGCTGAACACTGAAGCTTTCTTT
few	TRBV20-1	.	TRBJ2-1	CSASSRDLAYNEQFF	TGCAGTGCTAGTAGCCGGGATCTGGCCTACAATGAGCAGTTCTTC
few	TRBV9	.	TRBJ1-5	CASSVDVTSNQPQHF	TGTGCCAGCAGCGTAGACGTTACTAGCAATCAGCCCCAGCATTTT
.	TRBV16	.	TRBJ1-1	CASSQSPQNTEAFF	TGTGCCAGCAGCCAATCTCCACAGAACACTGAAGCTTTCTTT
few	TRBV10-3	TRBD1	TRBJ1-4	CATYPGQGAEKLFF	TGTGCCACCTATCCGGGACAGGGGGCTGAAAAACTGTTTTTT
.	TRBV7-2	TRBD2	TRBJ2-5	CASSLRTSGKETQYF	TGTGCCAGCAGCCTCCGGACTAGCGGTAAAGAGACCCAGTACTTC
few	TRBV5-1	.	TRBJ2-4	CASSSDAGTARNIQYF	TGCGCCAGCAGCTCGGATGCCGGGACTGCGAGAAACATTCAGTACTTC
few	TRBV5-1	.	TRBJ1-2	CASSPSGQSGQGYTF	TGCGCCAGCAGCCCCTCCGGACAATCAGGTCAGGGCTACACCTTC
many	TRBV7-2	.	TRBJ1-1	CASSLKQGRNTEAFF	TGTGCCAGCAGCCTAAAACAGGGCAGGAACACTGAAGCTTTCTTT
many	TRBV5-5	.	TRBJ1-1	CASSLNGYTEAFF	TGTGCCAGCAGCTTAAACGGCTACACTGAAGCTTTCTTT
.	TRBV5-1	.	TRBJ2-1	CASSLALGVVSYNEQFF	TGCGCCAGCAGCTTGGCTCTCGGGGTGGTGTCCTACAATGAGCAGTTCTTC
.	TRBV5-1	.	TRBJ1-1	CASSFTVSPGTEAFF	TGCGCCAGCAGCTTTACCGTCAGCCCGGGCACTGAAGCTTTCTTT
few	TRBV18	TRBD2	TRBJ2-1	CAASKRGDNEQFF	TGTGCCGCCAGCAAGCGGGGGGACAATGAGCAGTTCTTC
.	TRBV7-3	.	TRBJ2-1	CASSPLGTSSYNEQFF	TGTGCCAGCAGTCCACTCGGGACTTCTTCCTACAATGAGCAGTTCTTC
many	TRBV3-1	.	TRBJ1-1	CASSQGFLQPNTEAFF	TGTGCCAGCAGCCAAGGATTCTTACAGCCGAACACTGAAGCTTTCTTT
few	TRBV27	TRBD1	TRBJ1-2	CASSLGTGFPGYTF	TGTGCCAGCAGTCTCGGGACAGGGTTTCCTGGCTACACCTTC
.	TRBV3-1	TRBD2	TRBJ2-1	CASSRGEGSEQFF	TGTGCCAGCAGCCGGGGGGAGGGGAGTGAGCAGTTCTTC
.	TRBV6-5	TRBD1	TRBJ2-1	CASSETGTVSYNEQFF	TGTGCCAGCAGTGAGACCGGGACAGTATCCTACAATGAGCAGTTCTTC
few	TRBV7-2	TRBD1	TRBJ2-7	CASSSPGTGGYEQYF	TGTGCCAGCAGCTCCCCCGGGACAGGGGGCTACGAGCAGTACTTC
.	TRBV10-3	.	TRBJ2-3	CAISDPGKGGTDTQYF	TGTGCCATCAGTGACCCCGGCAAGGGGGGCACAGATACGCAGTATTTT
.	TRBV24-1	TRBD1	TRBJ2-5	CATSEPREGAETQYF	TGTGCCACCAGTGAGCCCAGAGAGGGGGCAGAGACCCAGTACTTC
many	TRBV20-1	.	TRBJ1-5	CSTNGGLDQPQHF	TGCAGCACGAACGGGGGGCTGGATCAGCCCCAGCATTTT
few	TRBV12-3/TRBV12-4	.	TRBJ2-3	CASGGRTQYF	TGTGCCAGCGGTGGTCGTACGCAGTATTTT
.	TRBV5-6	TRBD1	TRBJ1-6	CASSVRDRGNSPLHF	TGTGCCAGCAGCGTCCGGGACAGGGGCAATTCACCCCTCCACTTT
few	TRBV7-3	TRBD2	TRBJ2-3	CASSLAAGPFSADTQYF	TGTGCCAGCAGCTTGGCAGCGGGGCCCTTCTCAGCCGATACGCAGTATTTT
few	TRBV7-9	TRBD2	TRBJ2-5	CASSPFSGLEGETQYF	TGTGCCAGCAGCCCCTTTAGCGGGTTGGAGGGAGAGACCCAGTACTTC
.	TRBV20-1	.	TRBJ2-5	CSARDGQETQYF	TGCAGTGCTAGAGACGGCCAAGAGACCCAGTACTTC
few	TRBV5-5	.	TRBJ2-3	CASSPGGGAPDTQYF	TGTGCCAGCAGCCCCGGAGGTGGGGCCCCAGATACGCAGTATTTT
few	TRBV6-1	.	TRBJ2-5	CASRENYARTETQYF	TGTGCCAGCAGGGAGAACTATGCGCGTACCGAGACCCAGTACTTC